The 27 T cell receptor beta chains presented below share a single source sample, sequenced in a study of blood T cell repertoires in COVID-19 (dated by TCRdb to the early 2020s). The library was made by the immunoSEQ multiplex PCR assay. The table was pulled from immuneACCESS by TCRdb, which kept in-frame rearrangements only. Such tables lose some clones; where checked, under half of the loss comes from unresolved V genes, and the rest has no known cause. Within this sample are 40,000 to 45,000 clones, with 80% to 90% of them counted one time only. The ten largest clones capture 6.2% of the sample. The specimen sequenced was peripheral blood. Receptors originate from a human donor in a cohort sampled during active COVID-19.

This rearrangement joins TRBV6-5 to TRBJ2-3, with 7 bases matching TRBD2. The V and J ends lost 8 bases and 5 bases, in that order; junction bases with no gene match: 10. This CDR3 is built from 14 residues. Germline loops: CDR1 MNHEY, CDR2 SVGAGI. For the CDR3, the DNA is TGTGCCAGCTCTAGGGAGCGGGGCGGAGATACGCAGTATTTT. It yields the protein CASSRERGGDTQYF.

The chain couples TRBV4-1 to TRBJ1-5; D is undetermined. Trimming removed 0 bases at V and 2 bases at J, with 14 bases between. Germline CDR1 is MGHRA and CDR2 is YSYEKL. The CDR3 covers 17 residues. This CDR3 is CASSQEVGVFGNQPQHF. CDR3 bases: TGCGCCAGCAGCCAAGAAGTCGGGGTTTTTGGCAATCAGCCCCAGCATTTT.

The chain employs TRBV6-5 and TRBJ1-2; weak D call: TRBD1 (6 bases). Trimming took 7 bases from V and 4 from J, leaving 13 bases between them. CDR3 size: 13 residues. Germline V lookup: CDR1 MNHEY, CDR2 SVGAGI. CDR3 bases: TGTGCCAGCACTCAGGGGAGGGCCTATGGCTACACCTTC. The encoded protein is CASTQGRAYGYTF.

The chain is built from TRBV5-4 and TRBJ1-2; D is possibly TRBD1 (5 bases). V lost 0 bases and J lost 5, with 11 bases in between. Looked up from germline, CDR1 is SGHNT and CDR2 is YYREEE (reference sequence). The CDR3 totals 14 residues. The CDR3 DNA follows: TGTGCCAGCAGCTTGGAGGCAGGGTATTATGGCTACACCTTC. As protein: CASSLEAGYYGYTF.

The gene calls are TRBV9 and TRBJ2-7, with 9 bases matching TRBD1. Trimming cost V 0 bases and J 5 bases; bases outside gene matches: 6. This CDR3 contains 15 residues. Germline V lookup: CDR1 SGDLS, CDR2 YYNGEE. Written as DNA, the CDR3 is TGTGCCAGCAGCGTAGGGGGACAGGGACGCGACGAGCAGTACTTC. Translating it yields CASSVGGQGRDEQYF.

Only one count was recorded for this clone. In DNA, the CDR3 is TGTGCCAGCAGTTACGGCGGAGGGGAGCAGTACTTC. Protein product: CASSYGGGEQYF. The gene calls are TRBV6-6 and TRBJ2-7, with D perhaps matching TRBD2 (6 bases). Germline V lookup: CDR1 MNHNY, CDR2 SVGAGI (reference sequence). V was pared by 2 bases and J by 7 bases, with 9 bases between. The CDR3 is 12 residues long.

This clone is a singleton in its sample. This rearrangement joins TRBV7-2 to TRBJ2-7, with D possibly matching TRBD2 (6 bases). V shed 0 bases and J shed 4 bases, with 13 bases lying between them. The germline V gene has CDR1 SGHTA and CDR2 FQGNSA. The CDR3 sequence is 15 residues long. The CDR3 DNA follows: TGTGCCAGCAGCTTAGCGGGGAGGACTGATTACGAGCAGTACTTC. It yields the protein CASSLAGRTDYEQYF.

The chain employs TRBV3-1 (or the pseudogene TRBV3-2) and TRBJ2-1; D call uncertain. CDR3 length: 14 amino acids. Germline V lookup: CDR1 LGHDT, CDR2 YNNKEL (reference sequence). Trimming removed 4 bases from V and 7 bases from J, with 14 bases in between. DNA for the CDR3: TGTGCCAGCAGCCCCGAGGTACGTTGGAATGAGCAGTTCTTC. Amino acids: CASSPEVRWNEQFF.

The chain carries TRBV5-1 and TRBJ2-5; 10 bases align to TRBD2. V shed 0 bases and J 5 bases; nucleotides not matched to a gene: 7. The CDR3 consists of 16 residues. Germline CDR1 is SGHRS and CDR2 is YFSETQ. CDR3 bases: TGCGCCAGCAGCTTGGGGGCTAGCGGGAGTCTGGAGACCCAGTACTTC. Protein: CASSLGASGSLETQYF.

The chain is built from TRBV7-9 and TRBJ1-1; D is undetermined. V dropped 2 bases and J dropped 5 bases, with 15 bases sitting between them. The CDR3 is 15 residues long. CDR1 is SEHNR, CDR2 FQNEAQ, per germline (reference sequence). The CDR3 sequence is CASSLRNEERTEAFF. As DNA, the CDR3 is TGTGCCAGCAGCTTAAGGAATGAGGAGAGGACTGAAGCTTTCTTT.

The chain links TRBV7-2 to TRBJ1-5; 10 nucleotides align to TRBD1. V lost 3 bases and J lost 6; bases outside the gene matches: 5. Looked up from germline, CDR1 is SGHTA and CDR2 is FQGNSA. CDR3 length: 15 residues. The CDR3 bases are TGTGCCAGCAGCTTGACAGGGGGCAGGAGTCAGCCCCAGCATTTT. Translating gives CASSLTGGRSQPQHF.

The chain uses TRBV7-9 and TRBJ2-3; 10 bases agree with TRBD2. Germline values: CDR1 SEHNR, CDR2 FQNEAQ (reference sequence). With 6 bases clipped from V and 2 bases from J, the junction kept 8 bases outside the gene matches. The CDR3 sequence is 16 residues long. CDR3 sequence: CASSLLAGGPTDTQYF. The CDR3 nucleotides are TGTGCCAGCAGTTTGTTAGCGGGAGGTCCCACAGATACGCAGTATTTT.

This chain uses TRBV4-3 with TRBJ2-7; the D is unclear. The CDR3 extends over 17 amino acids. V lost 0 bases to trimming and J lost 0 bases, with 15 bases between them. CDR1 LGHNA and CDR2 YSLEER come from the germline V gene. The DNA for the CDR3 is TGCGCCAGCAGCCAAGATAGGAGTCTCGGAGACTCCTACGAGCAGTACTTC. It specifies CASSQDRSLGDSYEQYF.

The genes are TRBV18 and TRBJ1-4; D gene unclear. Trimming left V 4 bases short and J 0 bases short, with 12 bases between. CDR3 length equals 16 residues. Germline values: CDR1 KGHSH, CDR2 LQKENI. CDR3 bases: TGTGCCAGCTCACGGCAACGGGGAGCAACTAATGAAAAACTGTTTTTT. Its translation is CASSRQRGATNEKLFF.

V usage is TRBV6-2 or TRBV6-3 and J usage is TRBJ1-6, with D hard to call. In germline, CDR1 is MNHEY, CDR2 SVGEGT. CDR3 length: 15 amino acids. Trimming took off 2 bases at V and 9 bases at J, with 14 bases between the two ends. The CDR3 coding sequence is TGTGCCAGCAGTTACGTGGGCAGCTCGGCTTCACCCCTCCACTTT. Encoded protein: CASSYVGSSASPLHF.

The J gene is TRBJ1-1, the V gene TRBV11-1; D might be TRBD1 (6 bases). The germline V gene has CDR1 SGHAT and CDR2 FQDESV (reference sequence). Between the trimmed V and J ends, which lost 10 bases and 0 bases, there was a span of 15 bases. This CDR3 spans 14 amino acids. The CDR3 DNA reads TGTGCCACCAACAGGGCGGGCATGAACACTGAAGCTTTCTTT. Protein: CATNRAGMNTEAFF.

The chain links TRBV7-2 to TRBJ2-4, with a possible D match to TRBD1 (5 bases). This CDR3 region has 15 residues. Per the germline V gene, CDR1 is SGHTA and CDR2 is FQGNSA. V lost 4 bases and J lost 3, with 13 bases in between. The CDR3 loop reads CASSYEPGIKNIQYF. CDR3 sequence (DNA): TGTGCCAGCAGCTACGAACCAGGGATCAAAAACATTCAGTACTTC.

This chain joins TRBV5-1 and TRBJ2-1, with TRBD2 identical over 9 bases. V dropped 4 bases and J dropped 4; count of bases not matched to a gene: 9. This CDR3 spans 16 amino acids. Germline loops: CDR1 SGHRS, CDR2 YFSETQ. CDR3 sequence (DNA): TGCGCCAGCAGCCTACCGCTAGCGGGGTCTTACAATGAGCAGTTCTTC. This encodes CASSLPLAGSYNEQFF.

This clone was detected once. The chain recombines TRBV7-8 with TRBJ2-1, with D possibly TRBD2 on 6 matching bases. Trimming left V 1 base short and J 2 bases short, with 12 bases between. The CDR3 has 16 amino acids. Per the germline V gene, CDR1 is SGHVS and CDR2 is FQNEAQ. CDR3 DNA sequence: TGTGCCAGCAGCTTAGTTGGGGGGACCACCTACAATGAGCAGTTCTTC. Translating gives CASSLVGGTTYNEQFF.

In DNA, the CDR3 is TGCGCCAGCAGCTCCTTTTCGTACCAAGAGACCCAGTACTTC. It codes for CASSSFSYQETQYF. The J gene is TRBJ2-5, the V gene TRBV5-1; no clear D. The V gene lost 3 bases and the J gene lost 0 bases, with 9 bases spanning the gap. This CDR3 spans 14 amino acids. Germline-derived CDR1 and CDR2 are SGHRS and YFSETQ.

V and J are TRBV7-2 and TRBJ2-3, with unresolved D. The CDR3 extends over 13 amino acids. Germline V gene data show CDR1 as SGHTA and CDR2 as FQGNSA. V was cut by 3 bases and J by 2 bases, with 6 bases left in between. The CDR3 here is CASSFLVTDTQYF. DNA of the CDR3: TGTGCCAGCAGCTTCCTCGTCACAGATACGCAGTATTTT.

CDR3 in amino acids: CASSYGRAYEQYF. The CDR3 region has the DNA TGTGCCAGCAGTTACGGGAGGGCGTACGAGCAGTACTTC. The gene calls are TRBV27 and TRBJ2-7; 8 nucleotides line up with TRBD2. Looked up from germline, CDR1 is MNHEY and CDR2 is SMNVEV (reference sequence). The CDR3 has 13 residues. J was trimmed by 4 bases and V by 4 bases; bases with no gene match: 3.

This sequence joins TRBV5-1 and TRBJ1-1; D is possibly TRBD1 (5 bases). Germline lookup yields CDR1 SGHRS and CDR2 YFSETQ. CDR3 length: 15 amino acids. V lost 8 bases and J lost 1, with 18 bases in between. The CDR3 DNA follows: TGCGCCAGTAGACCACAGATCAGGGAGAACACTGAAGCTTTCTTT. Protein product: CASRPQIRENTEAFF.

V gene TRBV6-5 combines with J gene TRBJ1-2; D call uncertain. CDR1 is MNHEY, CDR2 SVGAGI, per germline. Trimming shortened V by 6 bases and J by 6 bases, and 8 bases separated the two germline ends. The length of the CDR3 is 11 residues. CDR3 sequence: CASRQFDGYTF. Written as DNA, the CDR3 is TGTGCCAGCAGACAGTTCGATGGCTACACCTTC.

This chain connects TRBV7-2 to TRBJ1-4; tentative D call: TRBD1 (6 bases). Germline CDR1 SGHTA, CDR2 FQGNSA. V was trimmed by 5 bases and J by 8 bases, leaving 9 bases between them. This CDR3 region has 12 residues. CDR3 loop: CASSAGQEKLFF. In nucleotides, the CDR3 is TGTGCCAGCAGCGCCGGACAGGAAAAACTGTTTTTT.

V gene TRBV5-1 combines with J gene TRBJ2-7, with 7 bases aligning to TRBD1. This CDR3 has 15 residues. The V gene's germline CDR1 is SGHRS and CDR2 YFSETQ. The junction had 13 bases not matched to a gene; V was cut back by 5 bases and J by 5 bases. CDR3 nucleotides: TGCGCCAGCAGGGCTGGACAGGCTCCACCGGACGAGCAGTACTTC. Translation gives CASRAGQAPPDEQYF.

The chain is built from TRBV6-4 and TRBJ2-1; 10 nucleotides match TRBD2. The CDR3 has 16 residues. The germline gives CDR1 MRHNA, CDR2 SNTAGT. Trimming at V came to 5 bases and at J to 7 bases, leaving 11 bases not matched to a gene. Here the CDR3 DNA reads TGTGCCAGCAGTCCTAGCGGGAGATATGGGAGTAATGAGCAGTTCTTC. Translating it yields CASSPSGRYGSNEQFF.